The clone carrying this TCR beta chain is a singleton in its sample. Losses at the gene ends were 1 base for V and 3 bases for J; bases not matched to a gene: 10. Per the germline V gene, CDR1 is SGHTA and CDR2 is FQGNSA. The CDR3 has 17 amino acids. This sample is part of a study of blood T cell repertoires in COVID-19. As for the study in general: The United States, Italy and Spain provided the acute and convalescent COVID-19 samples. T cells, B-cell-depleted T cells, or PBMCs provided the cDNA or gDNA that served as material.

How the authors handled the data: Estimation of nucleated cell counts relied on the amplification of reference gene primers. Assay: immunoSEQ multiplex PCR; the TCRdb copy retains only in-frame clones and omits some. V, J and clone size derive from that table, while D and trimming were established from the DNA sequence. The repertoire consists of about 150,000 clones, with 85% to 90% occurring once and the leading ten covering approximately 15%. The genes are TRBV7-2 and TRBJ2-7, with TRBD1 matching over 9 bases. What was sequenced was peripheral blood. The sequence was obtained from a woman aged 40 to 49 with acute or convalescent COVID-19. CDR3 sequence (DNA): TGTGCCAGCAGCTTAGGTCCTCCGGGACAGGGACTCTACGAGCAGTACTTC. Residues: CASSLGPPGQGLYEQYF.